This entry lists 25 T cell receptor beta chains sequenced from one sample in a study of T cell clones after liver transplantation. Assay used: immunoSEQ multiplex PCR; TCRdb lists only in-frame clones, some missing. The sample includes about 80,000 clones, about 82% seen only once; the top ten take approximately 0.47%. This specimen was CD4+ T cells from blood, taken approximately 3.5 years after liver transplant. These receptors were collected from a human patient who received a liver transplant. The graft donor may be the source of some T cells.

The chain recombines TRBV18 with TRBJ2-6; D is unresolved. V was pared by 3 bases and J by 3 bases, with 6 bases between. Germline-derived CDR1 and CDR2 are KGHSH and LQKENI. This CDR3 region has 14 residues. The CDR3 nucleotides are TGTGCCAGCTCACCGATCGATGGGGCCAACGTCCTGACTTTC. Protein sequence: CASSPIDGANVLTF.

In its sample, this clone was seen a few times. The chain is built from TRBV2 and TRBJ1-2; the match to TRBD1 covers 7 bases. The germline gives CDR1 SNHLY, CDR2 FYNNEI. CDR3 size: 16 residues. Trimming took 2 bases from V and 0 from J; bases not matched to a gene: 6. CDR3 sequence reads: CASSEWKGQPNYGYTF. The CDR3 region has the DNA TGTGCCAGCAGTGAATGGAAGGGACAGCCTAACTATGGCTACACCTTC.

The chain uses TRBV28 and TRBJ2-7, with D uncertain. CDR3 length: 13 residues. V was trimmed by 8 bases and J by 3 bases, leaving 14 bases between them. Germline lookup yields CDR1 MDHEN and CDR2 SYDVKM. This CDR3 is CASHLSGGYEQYF. The CDR3 DNA sequence: TGTGCCAGCCACCTCTCCGGCGGCTACGAGCAGTACTTC.

The chain recombines TRBV19 with TRBJ2-3, with no clear D. Between the trimmed V and J ends, which lost 4 bases and 3 bases, there was a span of 14 bases. The germline gives CDR1 LNHDA, CDR2 SQIVND (reference sequence). The CDR3 is 15 residues long. The CDR3 here is CASSNIGLSTDTQYF. CDR3 in DNA: TGTGCCAGTAGTAATATCGGGCTATCGACAGATACGCAGTATTTT.

This chain joins TRBV28 and TRBJ1-5, with no clear D. The germline V gene has CDR1 MDHEN and CDR2 SYDVKM. The CDR3 covers 11 residues. Trimming removed 5 bases at V and 8 bases at J, with 7 bases between. Here the CDR3 DNA reads TGTGCCAGCAGTAGGAGGGAGCCCCAGCATTTT. It encodes CASSRREPQHF.

J is TRBJ1-2 and V is TRBV6-5; 7 nucleotides align to TRBD1. J was trimmed by 4 bases and V by 8 bases; bases with no gene match: 10. Germline CDR1 and CDR2: MNHEY and SVGAGI. The CDR3 is 14 amino acids. CDR3 nucleotides: TGTGCCAGCGACCGGGGGACAGCCAGCTATGGCTACACCTTC. Its protein product is CASDRGTASYGYTF.

The chain links TRBV5-1 to TRBJ2-2; D remains unclear. CDR3 length: 14 residues. The germline V gene has CDR1 SGHRS and CDR2 YFSETQ. Trimming left V 0 bases short and J 6 bases short, with 9 bases between. CDR3 region: CASSLATPPGELFF. In DNA, the CDR3 is TGCGCCAGCAGCTTGGCCACACCCCCCGGGGAGCTGTTTTTT.

The table lists this clone with a few counts. The chain has TRBV6-6 and TRBJ2-7; TRBD2 aligns across 12 bases. The CDR3 runs 14 residues. Germline CDR1 and CDR2: MNHNY and SVGAGI (reference sequence). J was trimmed by 2 bases and V by 8 bases; bases with no gene match: 4. The CDR3 reads CASLLAGGTYEQYF. The DNA for the CDR3 is TGTGCCAGCCTCCTAGCGGGAGGGACCTACGAGCAGTACTTC.

The J gene is TRBJ2-7, the V gene TRBV27; the match to TRBD2 covers 8 bases. The CDR3 runs to 14 residues. V shed 8 bases, J shed 3 bases, and the junction held 9 bases outside the gene matches. CDR1 and CDR2 from the germline V gene are MNHEY and SMNVEV (reference sequence). The CDR3 spells CASGLGLGNYEQYF. Written as DNA, the CDR3 is TGTGCCAGCGGATTGGGACTAGGAAACTACGAGCAGTACTTC.

V gene TRBV28 combines with J gene TRBJ1-5, with D possibly matching TRBD1 (6 bases). This CDR3 contains 16 residues. With 2 bases removed from V and 0 bases from J, the gap between germline ends came to 11 bases. Per germline, CDR1 MDHEN and CDR2 SYDVKM. The chain's CDR3 is CASSLIPDSSNQPQHF. The CDR3 bases are TGTGCCAGCAGTTTAATTCCGGACAGTAGCAATCAGCCCCAGCATTTT. Supplemented by reference TRBV28 and TRBJ1-5, the full variable domain reads DVKVTQSSRYLVKRTGEKVFLECVQDMDHENMFWYRQDPGLGLRLIYFSYDVKMKEKGDIPEGYSVSREKKERFSLILESASTNQTSMYLCASSLIPDSSNQPQHFGDGTRLSIL.

The J gene is TRBJ1-1, the V gene TRBV7-2, with 7 nucleotides matching TRBD1. Trimming at V came to 3 bases and at J to 4 bases, leaving 8 bases not matched to a gene. The CDR3 spans 15 residues. The V gene's germline CDR1 is SGHTA and CDR2 FQGNSA. CDR3 DNA sequence: TGTGCCAGCAGCTTGGACCGGGGGGACAGCACTGAAGCTTTCTTT. It codes for CASSLDRGDSTEAFF.

The chain recombines TRBV9 with TRBJ2-7, with 10 bases identical to TRBD1. The V gene's germline CDR1 is SGDLS and CDR2 YYNGEE. CDR3 length equals 14 residues. The J segment lost 5 bases and the V segment lost 4 bases, leaving 6 bases of the junction unmatched. CDR3 coding DNA: TGTGCCAGCAGCCAGGGACAGGGGATAAACGAGCAGTACTTC. The encoded protein is CASSQGQGINEQYF.

V is TRBV27 and J is TRBJ2-6, with D perhaps matching TRBD2 (5 bases). Trimming cost V 6 bases and J 4 bases, with 16 bases left between them. Germline values: CDR1 MNHEY, CDR2 SMNVEV (reference sequence). The CDR3 extends over 16 amino acids. The CDR3 is CASSPWAGGGANVLTF. CDR3 bases: TGTGCCAGCAGCCCCTGGGCCGGCGGGGGGGCCAACGTCCTGACTTTC.

The J gene is TRBJ1-2, the V gene TRBV5-1, with D uncertain. With 0 bases removed from V and 0 bases from J, the gap between germline ends came to 12 bases. Germline assignment: CDR1 SGHRS and CDR2 YFSETQ. This CDR3 has 16 residues. This CDR3 is CASSLASGPTNYGYTF. CDR3 coding DNA: TGCGCCAGCAGCTTGGCTTCCGGGCCAACTAACTATGGCTACACCTTC. Using reference TRBV5-1 and TRBJ1-2 for the parts outside the CDR3, the full variable domain is KAGVTQTPRYLIKTRGQQVTLSCSPISGHRSVSWYQQTPGQGLQFLFEYFSETQRNKGNFPGRFSGRQFSNSRSEMNVSTLELGDSALYLCASSLASGPTNYGYTFGSGTRLTVV.

The gene calls are TRBV11-1 and TRBJ2-5; 10 bases align to TRBD2. The trim removed 1 base at V and 4 bases at J, leaving 0 bases unmatched. The CDR3 spans 14 residues. Germline CDR1 and CDR2: SGHAT and FQDESV (reference sequence). The DNA for the CDR3 is TGTGCCAGCAGCTTAGGACTAGCGGGAGAGACCCAGTACTTC. Amino acid sequence: CASSLGLAGETQYF.

This chain connects TRBV19 to TRBJ1-2; D is possibly TRBD1 (5 bases). Germline-derived CDR1 and CDR2 are LNHDA and SQIVND (reference sequence). V shed 6 bases and J shed 8 bases, with 28 bases lying between them. The CDR3 has 17 amino acids. CDR3 residues: CASRVNTGGKWRGGYTF. DNA for the CDR3: TGTGCCAGTAGGGTTAATACAGGTGGAAAGTGGCGTGGAGGCTACACCTTC.

The genes are TRBV7-9 and TRBJ1-1; 10 bases are shared with TRBD1. This CDR3 comprises 18 residues. With V trimmed by 1 base and J by 0 bases, 8 bases remained unmatched. The germline CDR1 and CDR2 sequences are SEHNR and FQNEAQ (reference sequence). The CDR3 protein is CASSLGSGTGDLNTEAFF. CDR3 DNA sequence: TGTGCCAGCAGCTTAGGATCCGGGACAGGGGACCTGAACACTGAAGCTTTCTTT.

The chain couples TRBV9 to TRBJ1-2; 9 bases align to TRBD1. The germline CDR1 and CDR2 sequences are SGDLS and YYNGEE. V dropped 0 bases and J dropped 6; count of bases not matched to a gene: 6. The CDR3 consists of 15 residues. The CDR3 is CASSVAGGQGNGYTF. In DNA, the CDR3 is TGTGCCAGCAGCGTAGCCGGAGGACAGGGGAATGGCTACACCTTC.

In regard to this clone: The sample contains more than one DNA sequence encoding this CDR3. V is TRBV11-1 and J is TRBJ1-1, with unresolved D. Germline V gives CDR1 SGHAT, CDR2 FQDESV (reference sequence). Trimming stripped 2 bases from V and 3 bases from J, with 10 bases between. This CDR3 is 14 amino acids long. The CDR3 protein is CASSLSARYTEAFF. In DNA, the CDR3 is TGTGCCAGCAGCTTATCAGCACGGTACACTGAAGCTTTCTTT. Full variable domain (outside the CDR3, taken from reference TRBV11-1 and TRBJ1-1): EAEVAQSPRYKITEKSQAVAFWCDPISGHATLYWYRQILGQGPELLVQFQDESVVDDSQLPKDRFSAERLKGVDSTLKIQPAELGDSAMYLCASSLSARYTEAFFGQGTRLTVV.

The chain couples TRBV2 to TRBJ2-1, with TRBD1 matching 9 bases. V shed 10 bases and J 4 bases; nucleotides not matched to a gene: 8. The CDR3 spans 14 residues. Per germline, CDR1 SNHLY and CDR2 FYNNEI. CDR3 in DNA: TGTGCCACCAAGGACAGGGGCGCTTACAATGAGCAGTTCTTC. Protein product: CATKDRGAYNEQFF.

V gene TRBV5-1 combines with J gene TRBJ2-3; a possible D gene is TRBD2 (6 bases). CDR1 is SGHRS, CDR2 YFSETQ, per germline. The CDR3 contains 16 residues. V lost 2 bases to trimming and J lost 2 bases, with 15 bases between them. The CDR3 DNA is TGCGCCAGCAGCTTAGCCACTAGCACCCCCACAGATACGCAGTATTTT. It specifies CASSLATSTPTDTQYF. The full variable domain, with the rest looked up from reference TRBV5-1 and TRBJ2-3, is KAGVTQTPRYLIKTRGQQVTLSCSPISGHRSVSWYQQTPGQGLQFLFEYFSETQRNKGNFPGRFSGRQFSNSRSEMNVSTLELGDSALYLCASSLATSTPTDTQYFGPGTRLTVL.

This sequence joins TRBV5-1 and TRBJ2-7, with D tentatively TRBD1 (5 bases). The CDR3 contains 11 residues. The ends were cut back, 0 bases at V and 7 bases at J, with 5 bases in the middle. The germline V gene encodes CDR1 SGHRS and CDR2 YFSETQ. This chain's CDR3 is CASSLEGEQYF. The CDR3 coding sequence is TGCGCCAGCAGCTTGGAGGGGGAGCAGTACTTC.

This CDR3 is CASSGALTDTQYF. The CDR3 DNA reads as TGTGCCAGCAGCGGGGCCCTTACAGATACGCAGTATTTT. The chain links TRBV5-8 to TRBJ2-3; D might be TRBD1 (5 bases). The V gene's germline CDR1 is SGHTS and CDR2 YDEGEE. The V gene lost 4 bases and the J gene lost 3 bases, with 9 bases spanning the gap. The CDR3 covers 13 residues.

CDR3 region: CASSFEFGRTEQYF. As DNA, the CDR3 is TGTGCCAGCAGCTTCGAATTCGGCAGGACCGAGCAGTACTTC. This rearrangement joins TRBV7-9 to TRBJ2-7, with D hard to call. The CDR3 has 14 residues. Germline lookup yields CDR1 SEHNR and CDR2 FQNEAQ (reference sequence). The V end lost 3 bases, the J end lost 6 bases, and 15 bases lay between the germline ends.

This chain links TRBV5-1 with TRBJ1-1; D perhaps matches TRBD1 (6 bases). This CDR3 spans 14 amino acids. Trimming took off 5 bases at V and 0 bases at J, with 11 bases between the two ends. The germline CDR1 and CDR2 sequences are SGHRS and YFSETQ. The CDR3 coding sequence is TGCGCCAGCAGTCCCGGGGGCTTGAACACTGAAGCTTTCTTT. Its protein product is CASSPGGLNTEAFF.